A single sample is the source of the 28 T cell receptor beta chains below, sequenced in a study of control samples from healthy donors and cancer patients. Clones were sequenced by immunoSEQ multiplex PCR, and TCRdb holds only the in-frame ones, with some missing. The table has 150,000 or so clones, roughly 92% seen once. Input material: blood. These receptors all stem from a woman between 25 and 40 years old in good health.

The chain carries TRBV9 and TRBJ2-7; 8 bases map to TRBD1. This CDR3 is built from 14 residues. CDR1 SGDLS and CDR2 YYNGEE come from the germline V gene. The junction had 5 bases not matched to a gene; V was cut back by 0 bases and J by 6 bases. CDR3 bases: TGTGCCAGCAGCGTAGAGGGACAGGATCTCGAGCAGTACTTC. This codes for CASSVEGQDLEQYF.

This sequence joins TRBV28 and TRBJ2-2, with 7 nucleotides matching TRBD2. Germline values: CDR1 MDHEN, CDR2 SYDVKM. This CDR3 has 18 residues. The junction had 13 bases not matched to a gene; V was cut back by 6 bases and J by 0 bases. CDR3 DNA sequence: TGTGCCAGCAGACGGGACTGGCGGGAGCCTTCGAACACCGGGGAGCTGTTTTTT. It codes for CASRRDWREPSNTGELFF.

The gene calls are TRBV7-2 and TRBJ2-1; D remains unclear. CDR1 and CDR2 from the germline V gene are SGHTA and FQGNSA. The CDR3 has 14 residues. V was pared by 0 bases and J by 8 bases, with 11 bases between. The CDR3: CASSLARVRDEQFF. The CDR3 DNA sequence: TGTGCCAGCAGCTTAGCGCGAGTTAGGGATGAGCAGTTCTTC.

The J gene is TRBJ1-1, the V gene TRBV20-1; perhaps TRBD1 as D (5 bases). Germline V CDR1 and CDR2: DFQATT, SNEGSKA (reference sequence). The CDR3 spans 11 residues. V was pared by 6 bases and J by 5 bases, with 10 bases between. DNA of the CDR3: TGCAGTGCCCGAGGGGAGACTGAAGCTTTCTTT. It is translated as CSARGETEAFF.

V usage is TRBV4-1 and J usage is TRBJ2-5; possibly TRBD1 or TRBD2 for D (7 bases each). V shed 7 bases and J shed 4 bases, with 16 bases lying between them. This CDR3 is 14 amino acids long. Germline V CDR1 and CDR2: MGHRA, YSYEKL. The CDR3 DNA is TGCGCCAGCACCCAGGGGGTAGCGGGAGAGACCCAGTACTTC. Its protein is CASTQGVAGETQYF.

J is TRBJ2-1 and V is TRBV5-1; 10 bases line up with TRBD1. Losses at the gene ends were 7 bases for V and 7 bases for J; bases not matched to a gene: 5. The CDR3 runs 13 residues. CDR1 is SGHRS and CDR2 is YFSETQ in the germline V gene. The CDR3, as DNA: TGCGCCAGCTATCAGGACAGGGGGAATGAGCAGTTCTTC. Its translation is CASYQDRGNEQFF.

V is TRBV12-3 or TRBV12-4 and J is TRBJ2-7, with 8 bases identical to TRBD2. The CDR3 has 13 amino acids. V lost 7 bases, J lost 3 bases, and 5 bases stayed unmatched. The CDR3, as DNA: TGTGCCAGCACGGGGGGGTACGGCTACGAGCAGTACTTC. It specifies CASTGGYGYEQYF.

This chain links TRBV6-2 or TRBV6-3 with TRBJ2-7; D not certain. Germline CDR1 MNHEY, CDR2 SVGEGT. V lost 5 bases and J 4 bases, leaving 12 bases between the germline ends. This CDR3 has 13 residues. CDR3 in DNA: TGTGCCAGCAGTAGCGCGGTCCCTTACGAGCAGTACTTC. Protein product: CASSSAVPYEQYF.

The V and J genes are TRBV5-4 and TRBJ2-7; 7 bases align to TRBD2. Germline assignment: CDR1 SGHNT and CDR2 YYREEE (reference sequence). After removal of 4 bases from V and 0 bases from J, the junction contained 7 bases not matched to a gene. The CDR3 extends over 15 amino acids. CDR3 loop: CASSPNGGTSYEQYF. The CDR3 DNA reads as TGTGCCAGCAGCCCCAACGGGGGGACCTCCTACGAGCAGTACTTC.

The chain recombines TRBV9 with TRBJ2-3; TRBD2 matches at 10 bases. Trimming at V came to 4 bases and at J to 3 bases, leaving 5 bases not matched to a gene. Germline loops: CDR1 SGDLS, CDR2 YYNGEE. This CDR3 comprises 15 residues. The CDR3 region is CASSPSSGRTDTQYF. In nucleotides, the CDR3 is TGTGCCAGCAGCCCTTCTAGCGGGAGAACAGATACGCAGTATTTT.

This clone came up once. The V gene is TRBV5-8, the J gene TRBJ2-5; the D gene is possibly TRBD1 (5 bases). V was clipped by 3 bases and J by 0 bases, with 9 bases between them. Germline V gives CDR1 SGHTS, CDR2 YDEGEE. This CDR3 contains 14 residues. The CDR3 is CASSSRQNQETQYF. DNA of the CDR3: TGTGCCAGCAGCTCCAGACAGAACCAAGAGACCCAGTACTTC.

The chain employs TRBV29-1 and TRBJ2-5; D possibly uses TRBD1 or TRBD2 (5 bases each). The germline V and J ends were trimmed by 7 bases and 3 bases, with 9 bases remaining between them. Germline V CDR1 and CDR2: SQVTM, ANQGSEA. This CDR3 spans 11 amino acids. The CDR3 region has the DNA TGCAGCGCTGGGGGAGAAGAGACCCAGTACTTC. Protein sequence: CSAGGEETQYF. Looking up the rest from reference TRBV29-1 and TRBJ2-5 gives the full variable domain: SAVISQKPSRDICQRGTSLTIQCQVDSQVTMMFWYRQQPGQSLTLIATANQGSEATYESGFVIDKFPISRPNLTFSTLTVSNMSPEDSSIYLCSAGGEETQYFGPGTRLLVL.

This chain uses TRBV19 with TRBJ2-5; D is perhaps TRBD1 (6 bases). Trimming shortened V by 6 bases and J by 3 bases, and 11 bases separated the two germline ends. The CDR3 totals 13 residues. Germline values: CDR1 LNHDA, CDR2 SQIVND (reference sequence). The CDR3: CASSGQLKETQYF. The CDR3 nucleotides read TGTGCCAGTAGCGGACAGCTCAAAGAGACCCAGTACTTC. The complete variable domain, with remaining parts taken from reference TRBV19 and TRBJ2-5, reads DGGITQSPKYLFRKEGQNVTLSCEQNLNHDAMYWYRQDPGQGLRLIYYSQIVNDFQKGDIAEGYSVSREKKESFPLTVTSAQKNPTAFYLCASSGQLKETQYFGPGTRLLVL.

The genes are TRBV6-1 and TRBJ1-6; D not certain. The CDR3 covers 16 residues. Germline loops: CDR1 MNHNS, CDR2 SASEGT. Trimming removed 3 bases from V and 0 bases from J, with 9 bases in between. DNA of the CDR3: TGTGCCAGCAGTGATTTGTCGTCCTCCTATAATTCACCCCTCCACTTT. Its translation: CASSDLSSSYNSPLHF.

J is TRBJ2-7 and V is TRBV27; 11 bases align to TRBD2. The V gene end was trimmed by 8 bases and the J gene end by 2 bases; junction bases not matched to a gene: 14. Germline lookup yields CDR1 MNHEY and CDR2 SMNVEV (reference sequence). This CDR3 contains 17 residues. The CDR3 region is CASGAVAGGPTAYEQYF. Written as DNA, the CDR3 is TGTGCCAGCGGGGCGGTAGCGGGAGGGCCAACGGCCTACGAGCAGTACTTC.

This clone came up once. The gene calls are TRBV2 and TRBJ2-1, with TRBD2 matching 8 bases. J gave up 5 bases and V 7 bases, and 7 bases lay outside the gene matches. CDR1 and CDR2 from the germline V gene are SNHLY and FYNNEI. The CDR3 runs 14 residues. The CDR3 sequence is CASTPGGTNNEQFF. The CDR3 nucleotides are TGTGCCAGCACCCCGGGAGGGACGAACAATGAGCAGTTCTTC.

This clone has a single count. This chain connects TRBV11-3 to TRBJ2-1; no definite D call. This CDR3 spans 11 amino acids. The germline gives CDR1 SGHNT, CDR2 YENEEA. V lost 4 bases to trimming and J lost 10 bases, with 8 bases between them. The CDR3 nucleotides read TGTGCCAGCAGCTCGTCCGGAGAGCAGTTCTTC. Translating gives CASSSSGEQFF. Full variable domain (outside the CDR3, taken from reference TRBV11-3 and TRBJ2-1): EAGVVQSPRYKIIEKKQPVAFWCNPISGHNTLYWYLQNLGQGPELLIRYENEEAVDDSQLPKDRFSAERLKGVDSTLKIQPAELGDSAVYLCASSSSGEQFFGPGTRLTVL.

The chain uses TRBV6-1 and TRBJ2-6, with D unresolved. CDR1 MNHNS and CDR2 SASEGT come from the germline V gene. The V and J ends lost 2 bases and 2 bases respectively, with 13 bases between them. The CDR3 extends over 17 amino acids. The CDR3 region has the DNA TGTGCCAGCAGTGAATGGGGTGTGACCCCTGGGGCCAACGTCCTGACTTTC. This gives the protein CASSEWGVTPGANVLTF.

The rearrangement joins TRBV3-1 (or the pseudogene TRBV3-2) to TRBJ1-2; a weak D match, TRBD1 (6 bases). The V gene's germline CDR1 is LGHDT and CDR2 YNNKEL (reference sequence). Trimming removed 2 bases at V and 4 bases at J, with 14 bases between. This CDR3 contains 15 residues. Here the CDR3 reads CASSQYTGSGYGYTF. For the CDR3, the DNA is TGTGCCAGCAGCCAATATACAGGGTCTGGCTATGGCTACACCTTC.

This clone was observed a few times. This chain connects TRBV9 to TRBJ2-1; D may be TRBD2 (6 bases). Germline CDR1 is SGDLS and CDR2 is YYNGEE. The CDR3 length is 13 residues. V lost 7 bases, J lost 4 bases, and 12 bases lay in between. CDR3 bases: TGTGCCAGCGGCGGGACTCTGTACAATGAGCAGTTCTTC. This sequence encodes CASGGTLYNEQFF.

The genes are TRBV7-2 and TRBJ2-1; 8 nucleotides match TRBD1. Germline lookup yields CDR1 SGHTA and CDR2 FQGNSA. CDR3 size: 15 residues. Losses at the gene ends were 8 bases for V and 0 bases for J; bases not matched to a gene: 6. DNA for the CDR3: TGTGCCAGCTCCCAAGACAGGGGCTCCTACAATGAGCAGTTCTTC. This codes for CASSQDRGSYNEQFF.

This chain links TRBV25-1 with TRBJ2-3; TRBD2 matches 10 bases. This CDR3 contains 18 residues. Per germline, CDR1 MGHDK and CDR2 SYGVNS. Trimming cost V 4 bases and J 6 bases; bases outside gene matches: 16. In DNA form, the CDR3 reads TGTGCCAGCAGTGGCAGAAGGACTAGCGGCCCAAGTATTGATACGCAGTATTTT. Its protein is CASSGRRTSGPSIDTQYF.

This rearrangement joins TRBV7-2 to TRBJ2-1; 8 bases line up with TRBD2. The trim removed 6 bases at V and 9 bases at J, leaving 10 bases unmatched. The CDR3 length is 14 residues. The germline V gene has CDR1 SGHTA and CDR2 FQGNSA. CDR3: CASSPGGGSGEQFF. As DNA, the CDR3 is TGTGCCAGCAGTCCCGGGGGGGGGTCTGGTGAGCAGTTCTTC.

The chain has TRBV6-1 and TRBJ2-5; D is unresolved. V was clipped by 3 bases and J by 1 base, with 6 bases between them. Germline CDR1 MNHNS, CDR2 SASEGT. The CDR3 length is 13 residues. The chain's CDR3 is CASSEVVQETQYF. DNA of the CDR3: TGTGCCAGCAGTGAGGTGGTCCAAGAGACCCAGTACTTC.

The gene calls are TRBV3-1 (or the pseudogene TRBV3-2) and TRBJ1-1, with D perhaps TRBD1 (6 bases). Germline V CDR1 and CDR2: LGHDT, YNNKEL (reference sequence). This CDR3 region has 14 residues. Trimming stripped 4 bases from V and 1 base from J, with 10 bases between. Written as DNA, the CDR3 is TGTGCCAGCAGCCGGCGGGACACGAACACTGAAGCTTTCTTT. Its protein product is CASSRRDTNTEAFF.

V gene TRBV7-9 combines with J gene TRBJ2-7, with TRBD2 as a possible D gene (5 bases). The germline V and J ends were trimmed by 0 bases and 1 base, with 10 bases remaining between them. The CDR3 contains 15 residues. Per germline, CDR1 SEHNR and CDR2 FQNEAQ (reference sequence). The CDR3 sequence: CASSLAGAVSYEQYF. CDR3 in DNA: TGTGCCAGCAGCTTAGCGGGAGCTGTATCCTACGAGCAGTACTTC.

The CDR3 sequence is CASSSLGGNYEQYF. The CDR3 DNA follows: TGTGCCAGCAGCTCCCTGGGGGGGAACTACGAGCAGTACTTC. The V and J genes are TRBV5-6 and TRBJ2-7, with 7 bases aligning to TRBD2. This CDR3 region has 14 residues. The V segment lost 3 bases and the J segment 3 bases; nucleotides outside the gene matches: 6. Germline V gene lookup returns CDR1 SGHDT and CDR2 YYEEEE.

This chain uses TRBV6-2 or TRBV6-3 with TRBJ1-5, with a tentative D call TRBD1 (5 bases). Trimming shortened V by 6 bases and J by 9 bases, and 18 bases separated the two germline ends. This CDR3 comprises 14 residues. In germline, CDR1 is MNHEY, CDR2 SVGEGT. CDR3 sequence (DNA): TGTGCCAGCAGCGGCGGGGGGGATTTTACGCCCCAGCATTTT. It translates to CASSGGGDFTPQHF.